Following are 24 T cell receptor beta chains from one sample sequenced in a study of human thymus T cells. Resections were taken during corrective heart surgery, and the thymus tissue came from these. Some clones are missing from TCRdb's copy, which holds only in-frame ones; the method was immunoSEQ multiplex PCR. The sample yields more than 70,000 clones, just over 95% seen once. Sequenced material: thymus tissue. The source is a boy in the first two years of life with a congenital heart defect but otherwise immunologically healthy.

V gene TRBV4-2 combines with J gene TRBJ2-7; maybe TRBD2 (5 bases). The CDR3 length is 16 residues. Germline CDR1 LGHNA, CDR2 YNFKEQ. Trimming left V 0 bases short and J 2 bases short, with 14 bases between. DNA for the CDR3: TGTGCCAGCAGCCAAGATACGGCATCGGGGACCTACGAGCAGTACTTC. Protein sequence: CASSQDTASGTYEQYF.

V gene TRBV4-3 combines with J gene TRBJ2-3, with D hard to call. Germline-derived CDR1 and CDR2 are LGHNA and YSLEER. The CDR3 spans 13 residues. Trimming pared 3 bases from V and 2 bases from J, leaving 6 bases between. The DNA for the CDR3 is TGCGCCAGCAGCCACCGTAACACAGATACGCAGTATTTT. Amino acid sequence: CASSHRNTDTQYF.

The chain links TRBV4-2 to TRBJ1-5; TRBD1 might be the D (6 bases). Germline loops: CDR1 LGHNA, CDR2 YNFKEQ. Trimming removed 1 base at V and 1 base at J, with 8 bases between. The CDR3 runs 15 residues. CDR3 bases: TGTGCCAGCAGCCAAGGCAGGGGCAGCAATCAGCCCCAGCATTTT. Translated, it gives CASSQGRGSNQPQHF.

The CDR3 protein is CASSIRDAGLGTEAFF. CDR3 coding DNA: TGTGCCAGTAGTATTAGAGACGCGGGATTGGGCACTGAAGCTTTCTTT. The chain links TRBV19 to TRBJ1-1; D not certain. The V gene lost 3 bases and the J gene lost 4 bases, with 18 bases spanning the gap. The germline CDR1 and CDR2 sequences are LNHDA and SQIVND (reference sequence). This CDR3 contains 16 residues.

The V call is TRBV5-4, the J call TRBJ1-1; D gene unclear. The ends were cut back, 2 bases at V and 1 base at J, with 9 bases in the middle. The CDR3 consists of 14 residues. CDR1 and CDR2 from the germline V gene are SGHNT and YYREEE (reference sequence). This CDR3 is CASSFGPPNTEAFF. The DNA for the CDR3 is TGTGCCAGCAGCTTTGGACCGCCGAACACTGAAGCTTTCTTT.

The rearrangement joins TRBV12-5 to TRBJ1-1, with D maybe TRBD1 (6 bases). V was cut by 6 bases and J by 3 bases, with 17 bases left in between. Germline V gene sequence: CDR1 LGHNT, CDR2 FRNRAP. CDR3 length equals 15 residues. CDR3 nucleotides: TGTGCTAGTGGCCTTTCGAATAGACAGGACACTGAAGCTTTCTTT. Its protein is CASGLSNRQDTEAFF.

V is TRBV7-9 and J is TRBJ2-7; possible D gene TRBD1, 5 bases. Germline CDR1 reads SEHNR; CDR2 reads FQNEAQ (reference sequence). V shed 0 bases and J shed 3 bases, with 12 bases lying between them. The CDR3 totals 15 residues. CDR3 nucleotides: TGTGCCAGCAGCTTAGCGGGGCAGGGTCGCTACGAGCAGTACTTC. Its protein is CASSLAGQGRYEQYF.

In its sample, this clone was seen once. The rearrangement links TRBV28 to TRBJ2-1; 13 bases match TRBD2. The CDR3 totals 15 residues. The germline V gene encodes CDR1 MDHEN and CDR2 SYDVKM. V was clipped by 8 bases and J by 5 bases; unmatched bases: 6. CDR3 nucleotide sequence: TGTGCCAGCTTAAGGACTAGCGGGAGCGACAATGAGCAGTTCTTC. It translates to CASLRTSGSDNEQFF.

This sequence joins TRBV19 and TRBJ1-1, with TRBD1 matching 7 bases. J lost 5 bases, V lost 7 bases, and 1 base had no gene match. The CDR3 covers 11 residues. Germline lookup yields CDR1 LNHDA and CDR2 SQIVND (reference sequence). This CDR3 reads CASTRGTEAFF. DNA of the CDR3: TGTGCCAGTACCAGGGGGACTGAAGCTTTCTTT.

V usage is TRBV28 and J usage is TRBJ2-7, with 11 bases lining up with TRBD1. The J segment lost 5 bases and the V segment lost 5 bases, leaving 11 bases of the junction unmatched. This CDR3 is built from 16 residues. Germline V gene sequence: CDR1 MDHEN, CDR2 SYDVKM. The CDR3 bases are TGTGCCAGCAGTCCACCCCCCGGACAGGGGGCCCACGAGCAGTACTTC. It specifies CASSPPPGQGAHEQYF.

The chain combines TRBV30 with TRBJ1-1; D is unclear. The CDR3 is made up of 12 amino acids. Trimming stripped 4 bases from V and 5 bases from J, with 11 bases between. CDR1 and CDR2 from the germline V gene are GTSNPN and SVGIG (reference sequence). The CDR3 sequence: CAWNVDGTEAFF. In DNA, the CDR3 is TGTGCCTGGAACGTGGACGGAACTGAAGCTTTCTTT.

This chain connects TRBV12-5 to TRBJ2-3; 7 bases are a match to TRBD2. With 6 bases clipped from V and 3 bases from J, the junction kept 3 bases outside the gene matches. Germline V gene data show CDR1 as LGHNT and CDR2 as FRNRAP. The CDR3 sequence is 13 residues long. The CDR3 nucleotides read TGTGCTAGTGGGTGGGAGGGTACAGATACGCAGTATTTT. It translates to CASGWEGTDTQYF.

This chain uses TRBV7-2 with TRBJ2-7; TRBD2 is a possible D gene (6 bases). The germline CDR1 and CDR2 sequences are SGHTA and FQGNSA. The V gene lost 4 bases and the J gene lost 4 bases, with 17 bases spanning the gap. This CDR3 region has 15 residues. The CDR3 loop is CASSSLWRGSYEQYF. CDR3 DNA: TGTGCCAGCAGCTCCCTTTGGCGGGGATCGTACGAGCAGTACTTC.

The rearrangement uses TRBV4-2 and TRBJ1-4; D is uncertain. The ends were cut back, 0 bases at V and 7 bases at J, with 12 bases in the middle. This CDR3 contains 15 residues. Germline V lookup: CDR1 LGHNA, CDR2 YNFKEQ. The CDR3 nucleotides read TGTGCCAGCAGCCAAGAACGCCCCGGAGGTGAAAAACTGTTTTTT. As protein: CASSQERPGGEKLFF.

This clone has only one observation. The chain joins TRBV19 to TRBJ2-7; D might be TRBD1 (6 bases). From germline, CDR1 is LNHDA and CDR2 SQIVND (reference sequence). The CDR3 consists of 12 residues. V gave up 11 bases and J gave up 0 bases, with 11 bases separating them. The CDR3 loop reads CASGRGSYEQYF. The CDR3 nucleotides read TGTGCCTCAGGCAGGGGCTCCTACGAGCAGTACTTC.

This sequence joins TRBV19 and TRBJ1-6, with D uncertain. V lost 4 bases and J lost 6, with 4 bases in between. The CDR3 is 12 amino acids. Germline CDR1 LNHDA, CDR2 SQIVND (reference sequence). This CDR3 reads CASSRFNSPLHF. As DNA, the CDR3 is TGTGCCAGTAGTAGGTTTAATTCACCCCTCCACTTT.

The chain carries TRBV5-4 and TRBJ2-3; 9 bases align to TRBD1. Germline loops: CDR1 SGHNT, CDR2 YYREEE (reference sequence). This CDR3 is 17 amino acids long. V gave up 3 bases and J gave up 6 bases; unmatched junction bases: 14. The CDR3 is CASSWGVGQGFLDTQYF. CDR3 nucleotides: TGTGCCAGCAGCTGGGGCGTAGGACAGGGGTTCTTGGATACGCAGTATTTT.

V is TRBV28 and J is TRBJ2-7, with D possibly matching TRBD2 (6 bases). The CDR3 length is 15 residues. The ends were cut back, 3 bases at V and 0 bases at J, with 12 bases in the middle. Germline assignment: CDR1 MDHEN and CDR2 SYDVKM. For the CDR3, the DNA is TGTGCCAGCAGTTTTAGGGTTAGCGGCTCCTACGAGCAGTACTTC. As protein: CASSFRVSGSYEQYF.

The chain couples TRBV19 to TRBJ2-7; a weak D match, TRBD1 (6 bases). The CDR3 totals 15 residues. CDR1 is LNHDA, CDR2 SQIVND, per germline (reference sequence). Trimming removed 5 bases from V and 3 bases from J, with 17 bases in between. The CDR3 sequence is CASSATGLGYYEQYF. As DNA, the CDR3 is TGTGCCAGTAGTGCTACAGGGCTAGGTTACTACGAGCAGTACTTC. Variable domain in full (rest from reference TRBV19 and TRBJ2-7): DGGITQSPKYLFRKEGQNVTLSCEQNLNHDAMYWYRQDPGQGLRLIYYSQIVNDFQKGDIAEGYSVSREKKESFPLTVTSAQKNPTAFYLCASSATGLGYYEQYFGPGTRLTVT.

J is TRBJ1-2 and V is TRBV18, with D unclear. Between the trimmed V and J ends, which lost 3 bases and 6 bases, there was a span of 20 bases. From germline, CDR1 is KGHSH and CDR2 LQKENI. The CDR3 sequence is 16 residues long. CDR3 nucleotide sequence: TGTGCCAGCTCACCGAGTCCGAATTTTGGCGTTAATGGCTACACCTTC. Amino acids: CASSPSPNFGVNGYTF.

The V call is TRBV27, the J call TRBJ2-7, with D possibly being TRBD2 (6 bases). The V gene's germline CDR1 is MNHEY and CDR2 SMNVEV (reference sequence). With 6 bases removed from V and 3 bases from J, the gap between germline ends came to 12 bases. This CDR3 spans 13 amino acids. For the CDR3, the DNA is TGTGCCAGCAGACGCGGGACTCACTACGAGCAGTACTTC. This translates into CASRRGTHYEQYF.

The V gene is TRBV6-1, the J gene TRBJ2-2; 10 nucleotides agree with TRBD1. The V and J ends lost 2 bases and 2 bases, in that order; junction bases with no gene match: 2. The CDR3 runs 16 residues. Germline V gene sequence: CDR1 MNHNS, CDR2 SASEGT. This CDR3 reads CASSERDRGNTGELFF. Written as DNA, the CDR3 is TGTGCCAGCAGTGAACGGGACAGGGGAAACACCGGGGAGCTGTTTTTT.

This clone was detected once. The J gene is TRBJ2-2, the V gene TRBV19; D assignment may be TRBD1 or TRBD2 (5 bases each). V lost 4 bases and J 1 base, leaving 16 bases between the germline ends. The CDR3 contains 17 residues. CDR1 and CDR2 from the germline V gene are LNHDA and SQIVND (reference sequence). CDR3 sequence (DNA): TGTGCCAGTAGTAGAAGCAGGGTAGGAGGGAACACCGGGGAGCTGTTTTTT. Translation gives CASSRSRVGGNTGELFF. Full variable domain (remainder filled in from reference TRBV19 and TRBJ2-2): DGGITQSPKYLFRKEGQNVTLSCEQNLNHDAMYWYRQDPGQGLRLIYYSQIVNDFQKGDIAEGYSVSREKKESFPLTVTSAQKNPTAFYLCASSRSRVGGNTGELFFGEGSRLTVL.

This chain links TRBV7-6 with TRBJ2-1, with 12 bases identical to TRBD2. Germline CDR1 is SGHVS and CDR2 is FNYEAQ. There are 20 residues in the CDR3. Trimming took 4 bases from V and 6 from J; bases not matched to a gene: 19. The CDR3 DNA follows: TGTGCCAGCAGCTGGGGAGATTTGCGAGAGACTAGCGGGAGAGGCAATGAGCAGTTCTTC. As protein: CASSWGDLRETSGRGNEQFF.